This TCR beta chain was documented in a study of lymphopenia after photon versus proton radiotherapy. Trimming left V 0 bases short and J 4 bases short, with 9 bases between. Germline CDR1 and CDR2: SGHKS and YYEKEE (reference sequence). CDR3 length equals 14 residues. Measured with immunoSEQ multiplex PCR; TCRdb has only the in-frame clones, and not every one. The sample lists around 42,000 clones, roughly 87% occurring once. The J gene is TRBJ2-3, the V gene TRBV5-5; D gene unclear. This TCR came from a man aged 35 to 55 with gastric cancer. The specimen was peripheral blood, collected from a patient treated with photon-based radiotherapy. The CDR3 sequence: CASSLAVGADTQYF. DNA of the CDR3: TGTGCCAGCAGCTTGGCTGTGGGTGCAGATACGCAGTATTTT.